This T cell receptor beta chain was retrieved from a study of identical twins' blood T cells. Sample barcodes were added at both library ends during cDNA synthesis. One entry per CDR3 protein results from TCRdb running MiXCR on the 5' RACE reads. The data show 350,000 to 400,000 distinct CDR3 sequences, about 28% seen once. J lost 3 bases, V lost 7 bases, and 9 bases had no gene match. Germline CDR1 reads MNHEY; CDR2 reads SMNVEV (reference sequence). The CDR3 has 15 residues. The clonotype comes from a woman aged 18 to 55 in good health. Sample: PBMCs. J is TRBJ2-1 and V is TRBV27, with 7 bases lining up with TRBD2. The CDR3 DNA follows: TGTGCCAGCATGGGGGTAGCGGGTCTCTACAATGAGCAGTTCTTC. Protein: CASMGVAGLYNEQFF.